Shown below are 16 T cell receptor beta chains from a single sample sequenced in a study of blood T cell repertoires in COVID-19. The method was immunoSEQ multiplex PCR; TCRdb's version includes in-frame clones alone and lacks a portion of them. Among 220,000 or so clones listed, 84% were seen once. Sequenced sample: PBMCs or T cells enriched from blood (not recorded which). The origin of the receptors is a woman in her 40s who had recovered from COVID-19.

This chain joins TRBV10-3 and TRBJ2-3, with 15 positions matching TRBD2. The germline V gene has CDR1 ENHRY and CDR2 SYGVKD. The CDR3 totals 18 residues. J lost 0 bases, V lost 6 bases, and 7 bases had no gene match. CDR3 residues: CAIRGTSGRKSSTDTQYF. In nucleotides, the CDR3 is TGTGCCATCAGGGGGACTAGCGGGAGGAAATCTAGCACAGATACGCAGTATTTT.

The chain is built from TRBV6-5 and TRBJ1-4; the D gene is possibly TRBD1 (5 bases). The CDR3 is 14 amino acids. The germline V gene encodes CDR1 MNHEY and CDR2 SVGAGI. V shed 4 bases and J shed 9 bases, with 15 bases lying between them. The CDR3 nucleotides are TGTGCCAGCAGTTCTGGGCAGGGCGCCCAAAAACTGTTTTTT. Translated: CASSSGQGAQKLFF.

The chain has TRBV27 and TRBJ2-1; 14 nucleotides agree with TRBD2. This CDR3 region has 14 residues. Unmatched junction bases numbered 4, after V lost 5 bases and J lost 10 bases. In germline, CDR1 is MNHEY, CDR2 SMNVEV (reference sequence). The CDR3, as DNA: TGTGCCAGCAGTACCCGACTAGCGGGAGGGGAGCAGTTCTTC. Protein sequence: CASSTRLAGGEQFF.

This chain uses TRBV19 with TRBJ2-2; maybe TRBD1 (6 bases). V lost 7 bases and J lost 6, with 21 bases in between. There are 16 residues in the CDR3. Per the germline V gene, CDR1 is LNHDA and CDR2 is SQIVND (reference sequence). The CDR3 here is CASTLTPGKGAGELFF. The CDR3 nucleotides are TGTGCCAGTACTCTAACGCCGGGGAAGGGGGCCGGGGAGCTGTTTTTT.

The V call is TRBV28, the J call TRBJ1-3; 7 nucleotides align to TRBD1. This CDR3 is 16 amino acids long. CDR1 is MDHEN and CDR2 is SYDVKM in the germline V gene. With 4 bases clipped from V and 0 bases from J, the junction kept 6 bases outside the gene matches. The CDR3 coding sequence is TGTGCCAGCAGTTCATCAGGGGGTCCCTCTGGAAACACCATATATTTT. As protein: CASSSSGGPSGNTIYF.

This rearrangement joins TRBV19 to TRBJ2-5; 8 bases map to TRBD2. This CDR3 region has 13 residues. Germline V gives CDR1 LNHDA, CDR2 SQIVND (reference sequence). V was clipped by 2 bases and J by 13 bases; unmatched bases: 9. The CDR3 loop reads CASSIPAGVSLYF. CDR3 DNA sequence: TGTGCCAGTAGTATACCAGCGGGAGTTTCATTGTACTTC.

The V and J genes are TRBV28 and TRBJ1-5; a possible D gene is TRBD1 (5 bases). Per the germline V gene, CDR1 is MDHEN and CDR2 is SYDVKM. Trimming cost V 5 bases and J 5 bases, with 16 bases left between them. This CDR3 is built from 15 residues. Written as DNA, the CDR3 is TGTGCCAGCAGTGTGCCCGGGCAGGGTCATCAGCCCCAGCATTTT. Translating gives CASSVPGQGHQPQHF.

The rearrangement joins TRBV4-2 to TRBJ2-7, with 10 bases that match TRBD2. Germline V gene lookup returns CDR1 LGHNA and CDR2 YNFKEQ. The trim removed 0 bases at V and 3 bases at J, leaving 5 bases unmatched. This CDR3 spans 16 amino acids. The CDR3 bases are TGTGCCAGCAGCCAAGATCGGACTAGCGGAGTCTACGAGCAGTACTTC. Its translation: CASSQDRTSGVYEQYF.

The chain joins TRBV20-1 to TRBJ2-5; TRBD2 agrees at 7 bases. Germline CDR1 is DFQATT and CDR2 is SNEGSKA (reference sequence). Unmatched junction bases numbered 0, after V lost 3 bases and J lost 5 bases. The CDR3 loop spans 11 amino acids. For the CDR3, the DNA is TGCAGTGCTAGGACTAGCGAGACCCAGTACTTC. This sequence encodes CSARTSETQYF.

CDR3 sequence: CSVDPRPSAGEQFF. As DNA, the CDR3 is TGCAGCGTTGACCCCAGACCTTCAGCAGGTGAGCAGTTCTTC. The rearrangement uses TRBV29-1 and TRBJ2-1; unclear D gene. Germline CDR1 reads SQVTM; CDR2 reads ANQGSEA. The V gene lost 3 bases and the J gene lost 9 bases, with 18 bases spanning the gap. This CDR3 contains 14 residues.

The rearrangement joins TRBV19 to TRBJ2-5, with a weak D call TRBD1 (7 bases). V lost 3 bases and J lost 5, with 10 bases in between. The germline V gene has CDR1 LNHDA and CDR2 SQIVND (reference sequence). The CDR3 contains 13 residues. This chain's CDR3 is CASSMTGRETQYF. CDR3 coding DNA: TGTGCCAGTAGTATGACAGGGAGGGAGACCCAGTACTTC.

The rearrangement joins TRBV19 to TRBJ1-5; 10 nucleotides align to TRBD1. Germline lookup yields CDR1 LNHDA and CDR2 SQIVND (reference sequence). V trimming: 8 bases; J trimming: 3 bases; junction bases outside the gene matches: 7. CDR3 length: 15 amino acids. CDR3 coding DNA: TGTGCCAGTGCGGGGACAGGGGATTACAATCAGCCCCAGCATTTT. Protein: CASAGTGDYNQPQHF.

This clone was detected a few times. This rearrangement joins TRBV10-3 to TRBJ1-1; D may be TRBD1 (5 bases). Germline CDR1 ENHRY, CDR2 SYGVKD. V gave up 3 bases and J gave up 5 bases, with 10 bases separating them. The length of the CDR3 is 13 residues. The DNA of the CDR3 is TGTGCCATCAGTGAAGGGGCAGGGACTGAAGCTTTCTTT. Residues: CAISEGAGTEAFF.

About this clone itself: The same CDR3 arises from other DNA sequences in this sample as well. The chain combines TRBV7-3 with TRBJ2-3; TRBD2 aligns across 9 bases. This CDR3 comprises 13 residues. Looked up from germline, CDR1 is SGHTA and CDR2 is FQGTGA. With V trimmed by 3 bases and J by 5 bases, 0 bases remained unmatched. The CDR3: CASSLTSGDTQYF. The CDR3 DNA follows: TGTGCCAGCAGCTTGACTAGCGGAGATACGCAGTATTTT.

The chain joins TRBV7-9 to TRBJ2-1; 9 bases map to TRBD2. V was clipped by 1 base and J by 7 bases; unmatched bases: 5. Germline CDR1 and CDR2: SEHNR and FQNEAQ (reference sequence). There are 15 residues in the CDR3. This chain's CDR3 is CASSLGTSAGNEQFF. The CDR3, as DNA: TGTGCCAGCAGCTTAGGGACTAGCGCGGGAAATGAGCAGTTCTTC.

The chain is built from TRBV29-1 and TRBJ1-1, with D tentatively TRBD1 (6 bases). The CDR3 totals 15 residues. Per the germline V gene, CDR1 is SQVTM and CDR2 is ANQGSEA. V was trimmed by 3 bases and J by 0 bases, leaving 14 bases between them. The CDR3 DNA follows: TGCAGCGTTGAGATTTCCGACAGGATGAACACTGAAGCTTTCTTT. The encoded protein is CSVEISDRMNTEAFF.